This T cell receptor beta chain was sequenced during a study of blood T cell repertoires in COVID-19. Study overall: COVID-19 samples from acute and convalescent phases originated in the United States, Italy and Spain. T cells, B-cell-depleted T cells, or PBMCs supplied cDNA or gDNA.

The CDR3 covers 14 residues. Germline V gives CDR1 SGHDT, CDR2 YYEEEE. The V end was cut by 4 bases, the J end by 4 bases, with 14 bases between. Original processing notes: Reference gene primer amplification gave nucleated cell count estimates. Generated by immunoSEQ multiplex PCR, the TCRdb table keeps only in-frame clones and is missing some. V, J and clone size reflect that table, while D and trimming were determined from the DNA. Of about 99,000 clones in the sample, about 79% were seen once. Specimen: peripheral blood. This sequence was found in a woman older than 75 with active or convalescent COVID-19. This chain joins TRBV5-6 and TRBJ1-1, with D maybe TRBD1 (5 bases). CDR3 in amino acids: CASSLAQVGTEAFF. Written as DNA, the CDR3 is TGTGCCAGCAGCCTGGCACAGGTAGGCACTGAAGCTTTCTTT.